The next 24 T cell receptor beta chains were all read from a single sample in a study of PD-1 blockade in classical Hodgkin lymphoma (dated by TCRdb to the early 2020s). Library method: the immunoSEQ multiplex PCR assay. Here the immuneACCESS table is served through TCRdb, limited to in-frame sequences with V and J called. Missing clones are a known gap in these copies; in checked studies unresolved V genes cover under half, and the rest lacks a known reason. In all, the sample holds under 40,000 clones, and approximately 85% of those were seen once. The ten largest clones represent about 32% of the sample. This specimen's time point label, interpreted: cycle 1 day 1 (C1D1), immediately before nivolumab initiation. Every trial patient had relapsed following autologous stem cell transplantation, and prior brentuximab vedotin exposure was what differed among cohorts A, B and C. The sample consisted of peripheral blood mononuclear cells (PBMCs), taken at baseline. Source of these receptors: a human donor with classical Hodgkin lymphoma.

The rearrangement links TRBV11-3 to TRBJ2-3; 14 nucleotides line up with TRBD2. Germline-derived CDR1 and CDR2 are SGHNT and YENEEA. After removal of 5 bases from V and 4 bases from J, the junction contained 5 bases not matched to a gene. The CDR3 runs 16 residues. DNA of the CDR3: TGTGCCAGCAGCCTGGGACTAGCGGGGGCAGCAGATACGCAGTATTTT. Protein: CASSLGLAGAADTQYF.

J is TRBJ2-7 and V is TRBV5-1, with D tentatively TRBD1 (6 bases). Germline CDR1 is SGHRS and CDR2 is YFSETQ. CDR3 length: 12 amino acids. The ends were cut back, 5 bases at V and 2 bases at J, with 8 bases in the middle. The CDR3 bases are TGCGCCAGCAGGACAGGTGCCTACGAGCAGTACTTC. This encodes CASRTGAYEQYF.

The chain recombines TRBV2 with TRBJ2-1; 8 positions match TRBD2. The CDR3 totals 14 residues. J lost 15 bases, V lost 4 bases, and 14 bases had no gene match. CDR1 is SNHLY, CDR2 FYNNEI, per germline. The CDR3 DNA reads TGTGCCAGCAGTGGAACTACTTCCGGGGGGGCGTGGTTCTTC. This sequence encodes CASSGTTSGGAWFF.

The rearrangement uses TRBV5-4 and TRBJ2-7, with TRBD2 matching over 9 bases. J gave up 3 bases and V 4 bases, and 8 bases lay outside the gene matches. Germline loops: CDR1 SGHNT, CDR2 YYREEE (reference sequence). The CDR3 consists of 15 residues. CDR3 coding DNA: TGTGCCAGCAGCGCTCAGGAGCGGGGGGTCTACGAGCAGTACTTC. Translation: CASSAQERGVYEQYF.

V is TRBV5-1 and J is TRBJ2-7, with 8 bases matching TRBD1. Germline V gives CDR1 SGHRS, CDR2 YFSETQ. The CDR3 runs to 16 residues. V was pared by 3 bases and J by 7 bases, with 15 bases of the junction left unmatched. CDR3 sequence reads: CASSSQSIQGVEEQYF. The CDR3 DNA reads as TGCGCCAGCAGCTCCCAATCAATACAGGGGGTGGAGGAGCAGTACTTC.

This chain links TRBV27 with TRBJ2-1; D gene unclear. The CDR3 has 13 amino acids. The ends were cut back, 6 bases at V and 7 bases at J, with 13 bases in the middle. CDR1 is MNHEY, CDR2 SMNVEV, per germline (reference sequence). The CDR3 protein is CASSSALGNEQFF. In nucleotides, the CDR3 is TGTGCCAGCAGCTCTGCGTTAGGGAATGAGCAGTTCTTC.

The chain carries TRBV6-1 and TRBJ2-7; D uncertain. Trimming removed 7 bases from V and 0 bases from J, with 16 bases in between. CDR1 and CDR2 from the germline V gene are MNHNS and SASEGT. CDR3 length: 15 amino acids. The CDR3 DNA sequence: TGTGCCAGCAACATCGGGTCAGCGAGCTCCTACGAGCAGTACTTC. Translating it yields CASNIGSASSYEQYF.

This clone occurred a few times. The rearrangement links TRBV11-3 to TRBJ2-1, with 10 bases that match TRBD2. Germline trimming cut 4 bases from V and 9 bases from J; bases unmatched to any gene: 9. Germline values: CDR1 SGHNT, CDR2 YENEEA. There are 15 residues in the CDR3. CDR3: CASSSHLASGGEQFF. The CDR3, as DNA: TGTGCCAGCAGCTCACACCTGGCTAGCGGGGGTGAGCAGTTCTTC. Variable domain in full (rest from reference TRBV11-3 and TRBJ2-1): EAGVVQSPRYKIIEKKQPVAFWCNPISGHNTLYWYLQNLGQGPELLIRYENEEAVDDSQLPKDRFSAERLKGVDSTLKIQPAELGDSAVYLCASSSHLASGGEQFFGPGTRLTVL.

The V and J genes are TRBV25-1 and TRBJ2-3; D not certain. Germline CDR1 MGHDK, CDR2 SYGVNS. The CDR3 totals 13 residues. V shed 4 bases and J shed 6 bases, with 11 bases lying between them. As DNA, the CDR3 is TGTGCCAGCAGTGTCGGCTCTGCGGATACGCAGTATTTT. Translation gives CASSVGSADTQYF.

V gene TRBV4-3 combines with J gene TRBJ1-2; D gene uncertain. V shed 0 bases and J shed 7 bases, with 15 bases lying between them. The CDR3 covers 15 residues. Germline V gene data show CDR1 as LGHNA and CDR2 as YSLEER. The CDR3 coding sequence is TGCGCCAGCAGCCAAGAAATGAGACAAGGGATTGGCTACACCTTC. The encoded protein is CASSQEMRQGIGYTF.

The chain combines TRBV27 with TRBJ2-2; TRBD1 might be the D (5 bases). The CDR3 has 15 residues. Germline V gene sequence: CDR1 MNHEY, CDR2 SMNVEV (reference sequence). Trimming cost V 2 bases and J 4 bases, with 11 bases left between them. The CDR3 is CASSLTRVATGELFF. The CDR3 region has the DNA TGTGCCAGCAGTTTAACCAGGGTGGCCACCGGGGAGCTGTTTTTT.

This clone came up a few times. V and J are TRBV7-9 and TRBJ2-7, with D unclear. There are 10 residues in the CDR3. Trimming stripped 8 bases from V and 1 base from J, with 3 bases between. Per germline, CDR1 SEHNR and CDR2 FQNEAQ (reference sequence). In DNA, the CDR3 is TGTGCCAGCTCGTCCTACGAGCAGTACTTC. Its protein is CASSSYEQYF.

The chain joins TRBV29-1 to TRBJ2-7; D possibly corresponds to TRBD1 (6 bases). The V end lost 1 base, the J end lost 2 bases, and 15 bases lay between the germline ends. This CDR3 spans 15 amino acids. Germline loops: CDR1 SQVTM, CDR2 ANQGSEA. CDR3 sequence: CSVEGARGNTYEQYF. The CDR3 nucleotides read TGCAGCGTTGAAGGTGCCAGGGGCAACACCTACGAGCAGTACTTC.

V and J are TRBV7-9 and TRBJ2-5; D ambiguous. The CDR3 runs to 12 residues. Germline V gene sequence: CDR1 SEHNR, CDR2 FQNEAQ (reference sequence). Deletions cut 3 bases from V and 3 bases from J, with 5 bases between. The chain's CDR3 is CASSFVEETQYF. The CDR3 region has the DNA TGTGCCAGCAGCTTTGTGGAAGAGACCCAGTACTTC.

This chain links TRBV6-5 with TRBJ1-5, with D hard to call. Germline V gives CDR1 MNHEY, CDR2 SVGAGI. The V end lost 0 bases, the J end lost 9 bases, and 6 bases lay between the germline ends. CDR3 size: 12 residues. This CDR3 reads CASSYSKGPQHF. Written as DNA, the CDR3 is TGTGCCAGCAGTTACTCGAAAGGGCCCCAGCATTTT.

The chain recombines TRBV2 with TRBJ2-5; no clear D gene. This CDR3 region has 14 residues. Germline CDR1 is SNHLY and CDR2 is FYNNEI. V lost 2 bases, J lost 4 bases, and 11 bases lay in between. In nucleotides, the CDR3 is TGTGCCAGCAGTGAAAGGCAGGCGTCAGAGACCCAGTACTTC. It is translated as CASSERQASETQYF. Full variable domain (missing parts from reference TRBV2 and TRBJ2-5): EPEVTQTPSHQVTQMGQEVILRCVPISNHLYFYWYRQILGQKVEFLVSFYNNEISEKSEIFDDQFSVERPDGSNFTLKIRSTKLEDSAMYFCASSERQASETQYFGPGTRLLVL.

This sequence joins TRBV19 and TRBJ1-6; D is unresolved. The ends were cut back, 7 bases at V and 13 bases at J, with 20 bases in the middle. Germline CDR1 reads LNHDA; CDR2 reads SQIVND (reference sequence). The CDR3 is 14 residues long. CDR3 sequence (DNA): TGTGCCAGTACCAATGGAGAGAACCTTTCGCCCCTCCACTTT. Encoded protein: CASTNGENLSPLHF.

V is TRBV30 and J is TRBJ2-1; D call uncertain. Trimming cost V 8 bases and J 3 bases, with 8 bases left between them. This CDR3 contains 11 residues. Germline-derived CDR1 and CDR2 are GTSNPN and SVGIG (reference sequence). CDR3 nucleotide sequence: TGTGCCCATCAGGTCTACAATGAGCAGTTCTTC. Its protein product is CAHQVYNEQFF.

J is TRBJ2-1 and V is TRBV10-3; D is uncertain. V lost 2 bases and J lost 9, with 5 bases in between. The CDR3 has 11 amino acids. CDR1 and CDR2 (germline): ENHRY, SYGVKD. This CDR3 is CAISEAIEQFF. The DNA of the CDR3 is TGTGCCATCAGTGAGGCTATTGAGCAGTTCTTC.

This sequence joins TRBV6-5 and TRBJ2-5; D is uncertain. The J call may not be correct, given that the DNA end is closer to TRBJ2-7. The CDR3 runs 14 residues. Germline CDR1 is MNHEY and CDR2 is SVGAGI. Here the CDR3 reads CASSYSVGYNEQYF. In DNA form, the CDR3 reads TGTGCCAGCAGTTACTCGGTAGGGTACAACGAGCAGTACTTC.

The genes are TRBV7-9 and TRBJ1-6; a weak D match, TRBD1 (6 bases). The CDR3 loop spans 14 amino acids. Between the trimmed V and J ends, which lost 5 bases and 10 bases, there was a span of 15 bases. CDR1 SEHNR and CDR2 FQNEAQ come from the germline V gene (reference sequence). CDR3 sequence reads: CASSQQGAYSPLHF. The CDR3 DNA reads as TGTGCCAGCAGCCAACAGGGAGCATACTCACCCCTCCACTTT. The variable domain in full, completed from reference TRBV7-9 and TRBJ1-6, reads DTGVSQNPRHKITKRGQNVTFRCDPISEHNRLYWYRQTLGQGPEFLTYFQNEAQLEKSRLLSDRFSAERPKGSFSTLEIQRTEQGDSAMYLCASSQQGAYSPLHFGNGTRLTVT.

This clone was found once. The chain has TRBV7-9 and TRBJ2-4; no reliable D call. The germline CDR1 and CDR2 sequences are SEHNR and FQNEAQ (reference sequence). There are 16 residues in the CDR3. V lost 5 bases and J 0 bases, leaving 14 bases between the germline ends. The CDR3 DNA reads TGTGCCAGCAGCCCCGCGTGGGTCCTAGCCAAAAACATTCAGTACTTC. It codes for CASSPAWVLAKNIQYF.

This chain links TRBV15 with TRBJ1-6; tentatively, D is TRBD1 (5 bases). CDR1 and CDR2 from the germline V gene are LNHNV and YYDKDF (reference sequence). Trimming removed 0 bases from V and 9 bases from J, with 9 bases in between. CDR3 length equals 14 residues. As DNA, the CDR3 is TGTGCCACCAGCAGAGAAGGGGAGCTTTCACCCCTCCACTTT. Protein: CATSREGELSPLHF.

About this clone: The same CDR3 also results from other DNA sequences found in this sample. The chain joins TRBV13 to TRBJ2-3, with 10 bases fitting TRBD2. V gave up 5 bases and J gave up 2 bases; unmatched junction bases: 4. The CDR3 is 15 residues long. The V gene's germline CDR1 is PRHDT and CDR2 FYEKMQ (reference sequence). For the CDR3, the DNA is TGTGCCAGCAGCCGAGCGGGGGGGCCCACAGATACGCAGTATTTT. Its translation: CASSRAGGPTDTQYF.